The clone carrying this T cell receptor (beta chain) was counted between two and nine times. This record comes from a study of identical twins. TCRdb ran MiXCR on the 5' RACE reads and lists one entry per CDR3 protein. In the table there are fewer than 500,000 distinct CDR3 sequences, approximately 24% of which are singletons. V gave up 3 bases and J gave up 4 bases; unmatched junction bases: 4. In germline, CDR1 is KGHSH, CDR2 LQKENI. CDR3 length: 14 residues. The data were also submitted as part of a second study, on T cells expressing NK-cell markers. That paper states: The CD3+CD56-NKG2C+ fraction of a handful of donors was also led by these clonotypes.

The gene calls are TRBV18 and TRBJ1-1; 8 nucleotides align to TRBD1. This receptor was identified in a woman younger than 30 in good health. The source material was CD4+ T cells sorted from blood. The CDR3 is CASSPTGEVTEAFF. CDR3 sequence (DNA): TGTGCCAGCTCACCGACAGGGGAGGTCACTGAAGCTTTCTTT.